These 31 T cell receptor beta chains originate from one sample sequenced in a study of tumour-infiltrating T cells in Burkitt lymphoma. Using immunoSEQ multiplex PCR, the repertoire was profiled, and TCRdb retains in-frame clones only, with some absent. The table has some 2,300 clones, roughly 14% seen once. Sequencing was carried out using tumor tissue. The origin of the receptors is a human donor with Burkitt lymphoma.

The DNA for the CDR3 is TGTGCCAGCAGTGAGAGGCCAGGGGGCTGGTACGAGCAGTACTTC. Translated: CASSERPGGWYEQYF. V usage is TRBV2 and J usage is TRBJ2-7; TRBD1 agrees at 8 bases. CDR3 size: 15 residues. The J segment lost 4 bases and the V segment lost 3 bases, leaving 8 bases of the junction unmatched. CDR1 and CDR2 from the germline V gene are SNHLY and FYNNEI.

The V and J genes are TRBV13 and TRBJ1-3; no definite D call. There are 15 residues in the CDR3. The germline V gene has CDR1 PRHDT and CDR2 FYEKMQ (reference sequence). V shed 0 bases and J shed 0 bases, with 6 bases lying between them. CDR3 nucleotide sequence: TGTGCCAGCAGCTTAGGTCTGAACTCTGGAAACACCATATATTTT. Amino acids: CASSLGLNSGNTIYF.

This clone has only a few counts. The rearrangement uses TRBV11-2 and TRBJ2-7; no clear D. CDR3 length equals 12 residues. The germline V gene has CDR1 SGHAT and CDR2 FQNNGV. V lost 4 bases to trimming and J lost 5 bases, with 9 bases between them. CDR3 DNA: TGTGCCAGCAGCTCTCACGCCGACGAGCAGTACTTC. This translates into CASSSHADEQYF.

The V call is TRBV5-1, the J call TRBJ2-5; TRBD1 might be the D (5 bases). This CDR3 comprises 13 residues. V lost 4 bases and J 5 bases, leaving 12 bases between the germline ends. From germline, CDR1 is SGHRS and CDR2 YFSETQ. The CDR3 DNA sequence: TGCGCCAGCAGCAATGTGGGGCCGGAGACCCAGTACTTC. Protein: CASSNVGPETQYF.

The chain couples TRBV5-6 to TRBJ1-6; maybe TRBD1 (5 bases). V was pared by 0 bases and J by 7 bases, with 11 bases between. Per germline, CDR1 SGHDT and CDR2 YYEEEE. This CDR3 has 15 amino acids. CDR3 sequence (DNA): TGTGCCAGCAGCTTGGAAGGCTGGGGGAATTCACCCCTCCACTTT. Translating it yields CASSLEGWGNSPLHF.

This clone was counted between two and nine times. The chain carries TRBV30 and TRBJ1-1; D is unresolved. The germline V gene encodes CDR1 GTSNPN and CDR2 SVGIG (reference sequence). The length of the CDR3 is 15 residues. V was shortened by 3 bases and J by 1 base, with 15 bases between the two germline ends. CDR3 bases: TGTGCCTGGAGCGTCTGGAGCGGACGGAACACTGAAGCTTTCTTT. The encoded protein is CAWSVWSGRNTEAFF.

The chain is built from TRBV20-1 and TRBJ2-1; D uncertain. The germline CDR1 and CDR2 sequences are DFQATT and SNEGSKA (reference sequence). The CDR3 consists of 11 residues. V dropped 1 base and J dropped 7 bases, with 5 bases sitting between them. DNA for the CDR3: TGCAGTGCTAGAGTTCTTAATGAGCAGTTCTTC. Its translation is CSARVLNEQFF.

This clone is large. Other DNA sequences in this specimen translate into the identical CDR3. The gene calls are TRBV5-5 and TRBJ2-5; 7 nucleotides align to TRBD1. J was trimmed by 5 bases and V by 3 bases; bases with no gene match: 7. Germline CDR1 SGHKS, CDR2 YYEKEE (reference sequence). The CDR3 is 14 amino acids. The CDR3 sequence is CASSSEGGAETQYF. The CDR3 region has the DNA TGTGCCAGCAGCTCGGAAGGGGGCGCGGAGACCCAGTACTTC.

The chain has TRBV7-9 and TRBJ1-2; D uncertain. This CDR3 comprises 16 residues. Deletions cut 2 bases from V and 0 bases from J, with 13 bases between. Germline CDR1 reads SEHNR; CDR2 reads FQNEAQ (reference sequence). DNA for the CDR3: TGTGCCAGCAGCTTAAACCGGGCCGTACCTAACTATGGCTACACCTTC. This translates into CASSLNRAVPNYGYTF.

The chain combines TRBV7-6 with TRBJ2-1; 7 bases agree with TRBD2. The CDR3 is made up of 15 amino acids. V trimming: 1 base; J trimming: 4 bases; junction bases outside the gene matches: 4. The germline V gene has CDR1 SGHVS and CDR2 FNYEAQ. CDR3 sequence (DNA): TGTGCCAGCAGCTTAGTCGGGGGAGGGTACAATGAGCAGTTCTTC. Encoded protein: CASSLVGGGYNEQFF.

This clone was detected only a few times. V usage is TRBV28 and J usage is TRBJ2-4; 8 bases align to TRBD1. V lost 4 bases to trimming and J lost 0 bases; unmatched junction nucleotides: 5. The CDR3 runs 16 residues. Germline CDR1 MDHEN, CDR2 SYDVKM. The CDR3 nucleotides read TGTGCCAGCAGTTCCGGACAGGGAAGAGCCAAAAACATTCAGTACTTC. Translated, it gives CASSSGQGRAKNIQYF.

As for this clone: This specimen includes other DNA sequences encoding the same CDR3. The chain links TRBV7-8 to TRBJ2-7; 7 bases match TRBD1. The CDR3 is 12 residues long. Looked up from germline, CDR1 is SGHVS and CDR2 is FQNEAQ. As DNA, the CDR3 is TGTGCTACGGGACAGAACGACTACGAGCAGTACTTC. It yields the protein CATGQNDYEQYF.

The CDR3 is CASENTGELFF. As DNA, the CDR3 is TGTGCCAGTGAGAACACCGGGGAGCTGTTTTTT. The rearrangement uses TRBV19 and TRBJ2-2; D is unresolved. Germline assignment: CDR1 LNHDA and CDR2 SQIVND (reference sequence). V lost 8 bases, J lost 1 base, and 2 bases lay in between. This CDR3 is 11 amino acids long.

The CDR3: CASSLGWSLNTGELFF. The CDR3 DNA is TGTGCCAGCAGCTTAGGATGGAGCTTAAACACCGGGGAGCTGTTTTTT. J is TRBJ2-2 and V is TRBV11-2; D unclear. The germline V and J ends were trimmed by 1 base and 2 bases, with 11 bases remaining between them. This CDR3 is built from 16 residues. The germline V gene has CDR1 SGHAT and CDR2 FQNNGV. The whole variable domain, filled in from reference TRBV11-2 and TRBJ2-2, reads EAGVAQSPRYKIIEKRQSVAFWCNPISGHATLYWYQQILGQGPKLLIQFQNNGVVDDSQLPKDRFSAERLKGVDSTLKIQPAKLEDSAVYLCASSLGWSLNTGELFFGEGSRLTVL.

This clone was picked up a small number of times. The J gene is TRBJ2-7, the V gene TRBV9; D unresolved. The CDR3 consists of 12 residues. Deletions cut 1 base from V and 6 bases from J, with 8 bases between. Germline loops: CDR1 SGDLS, CDR2 YYNGEE. The CDR3 sequence: CASSVNEGEQYF. The CDR3 DNA reads TGTGCCAGCAGCGTAAACGAAGGCGAGCAGTACTTC.

This clone has more than one count but fewer than ten. This chain joins TRBV4-1 and TRBJ2-3, with TRBD2 matching 7 bases. CDR1 is MGHRA, CDR2 YSYEKL, per germline. After removal of 4 bases from V and 1 base from J, the junction contained 2 bases not matched to a gene. This CDR3 has 14 residues. For the CDR3, the DNA is TGCGCCAGCAGCCGACTAGCTGGCACAGATACGCAGTATTTT. Amino acids: CASSRLAGTDTQYF.

The chain uses TRBV7-3 and TRBJ2-1, with 9 positions matching TRBD1. This CDR3 region has 15 residues. V shed 5 bases, J shed 8 bases, and the junction held 10 bases outside the gene matches. Germline V CDR1 and CDR2: SGHTA, FQGTGA. The DNA for the CDR3 is TGTGCCAGCAGCCACCACAAGGGACAGGGCGATGAGCAGTTCTTC. Translating it yields CASSHHKGQGDEQFF.

This clone was picked up a small number of times. This chain uses TRBV9 with TRBJ2-3; TRBD2 aligns across 10 bases. Germline trimming cut 0 bases from V and 4 bases from J; bases unmatched to any gene: 5. CDR1 SGDLS and CDR2 YYNGEE come from the germline V gene. This CDR3 comprises 16 residues. CDR3 loop: CASSVGLAGAADTQYF. The CDR3 coding sequence is TGTGCCAGCAGCGTAGGTCTAGCGGGGGCGGCAGATACGCAGTATTTT.

This clone has only a few counts. The chain has TRBV28 and TRBJ1-1; possibly TRBD1 for D (6 bases). With 5 bases removed from V and 4 bases from J, the gap between germline ends came to 14 bases. CDR3 length: 14 residues. Germline CDR1 is MDHEN and CDR2 is SYDVKM. This chain's CDR3 is CASSGTDSPTEAFF. CDR3 nucleotide sequence: TGTGCCAGCAGTGGGACGGACAGTCCCACTGAAGCTTTCTTT.

A few counts support this clone. This sequence joins TRBV5-6 and TRBJ1-6; unclear D gene. This CDR3 region has 13 residues. V gave up 0 bases and J gave up 8 bases, with 6 bases separating them. CDR1 is SGHDT, CDR2 YYEEEE, per germline. The CDR3 spells CASSLGWHSPLHF. Written as DNA, the CDR3 is TGTGCCAGCAGCTTGGGGTGGCATTCACCCCTCCACTTT.

V gene TRBV15 combines with J gene TRBJ2-2; no firm D call. The CDR3 is 13 amino acids. The germline CDR1 and CDR2 sequences are LNHNV and YYDKDF (reference sequence). The V and J ends lost 6 bases and 6 bases respectively, with 11 bases between them. The chain's CDR3 is CATSGGVPGELFF. The CDR3 region has the DNA TGTGCCACCAGTGGTGGGGTTCCCGGGGAGCTGTTTTTT.

This clone is deemed large (0.1 to 1%). Different DNA sequences within this sample yield the same CDR3. The gene calls are TRBV30 and TRBJ1-1, with D hard to call. The CDR3 is made up of 11 amino acids. Trimming cost V 1 base and J 6 bases, with 6 bases left between them. From germline, CDR1 is GTSNPN and CDR2 SVGIG (reference sequence). CDR3 bases: TGTGCCTGGAGTGAGGCCCCTGAAGCTTTCTTT. Amino acids: CAWSEAPEAFF.

With respect to this clone: This may stem from a read error, because a much larger clone lies one nucleotide away. The gene calls are TRBV4-1 and TRBJ2-1; TRBD2 might be the D (5 bases). This CDR3 is 17 amino acids long. Germline V gene lookup returns CDR1 MGHRA and CDR2 YSYEKL. The CDR3 loop is CTSSQTGVLWFYNEQFF. CDR3 DNA: TGCACCAGCAGCCAGACCGGGGTGCTCTGGTTCTACAATGAGCAGTTCTTC.

This chain links TRBV14 with TRBJ1-5; D gene unclear. The CDR3 has 12 amino acids. Germline V gene lookup returns CDR1 SGHDN and CDR2 FVKESK. The ends were cut back, 1 base at V and 4 bases at J, with 2 bases in the middle. The CDR3 nucleotides are TGTGCCAGCAGCCAAGGGAATCAGCCCCAGCATTTT. Its translation is CASSQGNQPQHF.

The chain is built from TRBV28 and TRBJ2-5; no definite D call. This CDR3 contains 14 residues. V dropped 1 base and J dropped 0 bases, with 6 bases sitting between them. The germline V gene encodes CDR1 MDHEN and CDR2 SYDVKM. The CDR3 nucleotides read TGTGCCAGCAGTTTATACCGGTACCAAGAGACCCAGTACTTC. Amino acid sequence: CASSLYRYQETQYF.

This clone was seen a few times. An end of the junction does not agree with germline; a read error may underlie this. Distinct nucleotide sequences in the sample also encode this CDR3. V and J are TRBV5-8 and TRBJ1-1; the D gene is possibly TRBD1 (5 bases). The length of the CDR3 is 12 residues. Germline-derived CDR1 and CDR2 are SGHTS and YDEGEE. CDR3 nucleotide sequence: TGTGCCAGCAGTTTGGGGGTAGCCGAAGCTTTCTTT. Its protein product is CASSLGVAEAFF.

In its sample, this clone is hyperexpanded (1% or more). Other DNA sequences within the sample encode an identical CDR3. The CDR3 protein is CASSQVRFGEQYF. The CDR3 DNA reads TGCGCCAGCAGCCAAGTTCGGTTCGGCGAGCAGTACTTC. V and J are TRBV4-1 and TRBJ2-7; no clear D gene. CDR3 length equals 13 residues. Germline CDR1 MGHRA, CDR2 YSYEKL. The V and J ends lost 1 base and 6 bases respectively, with 10 bases between them.

This clone appeared a few times. V gene TRBV11-2 combines with J gene TRBJ2-7; D may correspond to TRBD1 or TRBD2 (5 bases each). V gave up 4 bases and J gave up 9 bases, with 10 bases separating them. Germline CDR1 and CDR2: SGHAT and FQNNGV. The CDR3 runs to 11 residues. The chain's CDR3 is CASSSRDVQYF. In DNA form, the CDR3 reads TGTGCCAGCAGCTCCAGGGACGTGCAGTACTTC.

The V call is TRBV23-1, the J call TRBJ2-1; D not certain. TRBV23-1 is an ORF, and what it does is uncertain. With 1 base removed from V and 5 bases from J, the gap between germline ends came to 9 bases. The CDR3 extends over 14 amino acids. CDR3 nucleotides: TGCGCCAGCAGTCAATATTCTCAAAACAATGAGCAGTTCTTC. The encoded protein is CASSQYSQNNEQFF.

The chain combines TRBV19 with TRBJ1-1; a weak D match, TRBD1 (5 bases). The CDR3 runs 14 residues. V lost 1 base and J lost 6, with 12 bases in between. The germline CDR1 and CDR2 sequences are LNHDA and SQIVND (reference sequence). In DNA, the CDR3 is TGTGCCAGTAGTATAGCAGCAGGGACGGCTGAAGCTTTCTTT. This sequence encodes CASSIAAGTAEAFF.

The chain uses TRBV5-1 and TRBJ1-4; no clear D gene. V was clipped by 4 bases and J by 0 bases, with 13 bases between them. CDR1 SGHRS and CDR2 YFSETQ come from the germline V gene. The CDR3 runs to 16 residues. This chain's CDR3 is CASSRNLIATNEKLFF. The CDR3 bases are TGCGCCAGCAGCCGCAACCTTATTGCAACTAATGAAAAACTGTTTTTT.